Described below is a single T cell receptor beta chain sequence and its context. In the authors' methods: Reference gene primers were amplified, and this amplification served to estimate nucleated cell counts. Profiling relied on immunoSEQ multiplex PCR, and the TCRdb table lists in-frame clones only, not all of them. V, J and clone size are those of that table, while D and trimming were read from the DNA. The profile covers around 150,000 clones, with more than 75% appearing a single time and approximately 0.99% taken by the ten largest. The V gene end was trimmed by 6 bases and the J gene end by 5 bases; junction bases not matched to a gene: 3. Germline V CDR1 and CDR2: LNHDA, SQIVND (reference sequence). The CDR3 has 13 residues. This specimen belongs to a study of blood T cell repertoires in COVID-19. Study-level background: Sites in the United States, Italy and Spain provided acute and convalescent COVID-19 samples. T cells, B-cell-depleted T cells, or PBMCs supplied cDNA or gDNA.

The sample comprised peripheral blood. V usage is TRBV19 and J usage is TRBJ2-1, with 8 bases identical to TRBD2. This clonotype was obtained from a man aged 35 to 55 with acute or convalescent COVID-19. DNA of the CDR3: TGTGCCAGTAGCGGGGGGGCCGACAATGAGCAGTTCTTC. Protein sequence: CASSGGADNEQFF.